Listed here are 14 T cell receptor beta chains from one sample, sequenced in a study of blood T cell repertoires in COVID-19 (dated by TCRdb to 2020 to 2022). Preparation of the library involved the immunoSEQ multiplex PCR assay. Held by TCRdb, this immuneACCESS table contains in-frame sequences only and omits some clones. Under half of the omission traces to an unresolved V gene where checked; the cause of the rest is unknown. Within this sample are 150,000 or so clones, with 80% to 90% of them counted one time only. Roughly 13% of the sample is taken by the ten largest. The specimen was peripheral blood. These receptor sequences come from a man between 18 and 29 years old with COVID-19, enrolled during active disease.

This clone occurred a few times. This chain uses TRBV19 with TRBJ2-7, with TRBD2 matching over 9 bases. V shed 0 bases, J shed 3 bases, and the junction held 9 bases outside the gene matches. The CDR3 loop spans 17 amino acids. Germline V gives CDR1 LNHDA, CDR2 SQIVND (reference sequence). The CDR3 sequence: CASSIEASGIAGYEQYF. The CDR3 nucleotides read TGTGCCAGTAGTATAGAAGCTAGCGGGATAGCGGGCTACGAGCAGTACTTC. Variable domain in full (rest from reference TRBV19 and TRBJ2-7): DGGITQSPKYLFRKEGQNVTLSCEQNLNHDAMYWYRQDPGQGLRLIYYSQIVNDFQKGDIAEGYSVSREKKESFPLTVTSAQKNPTAFYLCASSIEASGIAGYEQYFGPGTRLTVT.

The table lists this clone with a count of one. The V and J genes are TRBV7-2 and TRBJ1-1; D remains unclear. Germline-derived CDR1 and CDR2 are SGHTA and FQGNSA. The CDR3 has 13 amino acids. V shed 3 bases and J shed 1 base, with 6 bases lying between them. For the CDR3, the DNA is TGTGCCAGCAGCTTTGCAGGGAACACTGAAGCTTTCTTT. Encoded protein: CASSFAGNTEAFF.

V and J are TRBV4-3 and TRBJ2-1, with 10 bases identical to TRBD2. Germline CDR1 is LGHNA and CDR2 is YSLEER. The length of the CDR3 is 17 residues. V lost 3 bases to trimming and J lost 3 bases; unmatched junction nucleotides: 8. As DNA, the CDR3 is TGCGCCAGCAGCCAGGATCTAGCGGGAGCGAGCTACAATGAGCAGTTCTTC. Translated: CASSQDLAGASYNEQFF.

The chain is built from TRBV7-2 and TRBJ2-7; no definite D call. CDR3 length equals 14 residues. V lost 2 bases and J 4 bases, leaving 12 bases between the germline ends. The germline CDR1 and CDR2 sequences are SGHTA and FQGNSA. The CDR3 bases are TGTGCCAGCAGCTTATCGGTTGGGCGTTACGAGCAGTACTTC. It specifies CASSLSVGRYEQYF.

The chain recombines TRBV10-1 with TRBJ2-2, with 11 bases identical to TRBD1. This CDR3 is built from 19 residues. V was pared by 5 bases and J by 1 base, with 12 bases of the junction left unmatched. Germline CDR1 WNHNN, CDR2 SYGVQD (reference sequence). CDR3 bases: TGCGCCAGCAGTCCACCCGGGACAGGGGGAAGGTTGAACACCGGGGAGCTGTTTTTT. Protein: CASSPPGTGGRLNTGELFF.

This chain connects TRBV28 to TRBJ2-5; 7 bases match TRBD2. CDR3 length equals 15 residues. Unmatched junction bases numbered 5, after V lost 3 bases and J lost 1 base. Germline V CDR1 and CDR2: MDHEN, SYDVKM. The CDR3 loop is CASSFLGGRQETQYF. DNA of the CDR3: TGTGCCAGCAGTTTCTTGGGAGGGCGCCAAGAGACCCAGTACTTC.

The chain couples TRBV19 to TRBJ2-3, with D unclear. The germline CDR1 and CDR2 sequences are LNHDA and SQIVND (reference sequence). Trimming stripped 6 bases from V and 4 bases from J, with 11 bases between. The CDR3 sequence is 13 residues long. CDR3 amino acids: CASSEDRSDTQYF. The CDR3 DNA follows: TGTGCCAGTAGCGAGGATAGATCAGATACGCAGTATTTT.

The rearrangement links TRBV10-1 to TRBJ2-1; 9 positions agree with TRBD2. The CDR3 runs 18 residues. J was trimmed by 9 bases and V by 3 bases; bases with no gene match: 18. Germline V lookup: CDR1 WNHNN, CDR2 SYGVQD (reference sequence). The CDR3, as DNA: TGCGCCAGCAGTGAAAGGCAAACAGCGGGAGGAATTTCGGTTGAGCAGTTCTTC. Encoded protein: CASSERQTAGGISVEQFF.

The rearrangement links TRBV18 to TRBJ1-5; 7 nucleotides line up with TRBD1. CDR1 KGHSH and CDR2 LQKENI come from the germline V gene. This CDR3 region has 16 residues. The V segment lost 3 bases and the J segment 0 bases; nucleotides outside the gene matches: 5. Written as DNA, the CDR3 is TGTGCCAGCTCACCGTCGGGACAGCATAGCAATCAGCCCCAGCATTTT. Translation gives CASSPSGQHSNQPQHF. Combining the CDR3 with reference TRBV18 and TRBJ1-5 gives the whole variable domain NAGVMQNPRHLVRRRGQEARLRCSPMKGHSHVYWYRQLPEEGLKFMVYLQKENIIDESGMPKERFSAEFPKEGPSILRIQQVVRGDSAAYFCASSPSGQHSNQPQHFGDGTRLSIL.

The CDR3 nucleotides are TGTGCCAGCAGCGCCTCCGGACAGGGGTTCTATGGCTACACCTTC. As protein: CASSASGQGFYGYTF. The chain links TRBV9 to TRBJ1-2; 9 positions match TRBD1. Trimming at V came to 3 bases and at J to 4 bases, leaving 7 bases not matched to a gene. The CDR3 loop spans 15 amino acids. Germline CDR1 is SGDLS and CDR2 is YYNGEE.

The rearrangement links TRBV28 to TRBJ2-3; D is ambiguous. Trimming removed 7 bases from V and 1 base from J, with 9 bases in between. The CDR3 runs to 13 residues. Germline loops: CDR1 MDHEN, CDR2 SYDVKM. CDR3 DNA sequence: TGTGCCAGCACCCTCCCTGGCACAGATACGCAGTATTTT. Translating gives CASTLPGTDTQYF.

The chain links TRBV30 to TRBJ1-1; the D gene is possibly TRBD1 (5 bases). Trimming stripped 0 bases from V and 5 bases from J, with 10 bases between. Germline assignment: CDR1 GTSNPN and CDR2 SVGIG (reference sequence). This CDR3 is built from 13 residues. CDR3 coding DNA: TGTGCCTGGAGTGTACTGGGGCGGACTGAAGCTTTCTTT. Amino acids: CAWSVLGRTEAFF.

V and J are TRBV4-3 and TRBJ1-2, with D perhaps TRBD1 (6 bases). Germline CDR1 and CDR2: LGHNA and YSLEER. Trimming pared 0 bases from V and 3 bases from J, leaving 11 bases between. The CDR3 covers 15 residues. The DNA for the CDR3 is TGCGCCAGCAGCCAAGAAAGGGCAGGGGACTATGGCTACACCTTC. Residues: CASSQERAGDYGYTF.

The rearrangement joins TRBV10-3 to TRBJ1-1; 8 positions agree with TRBD1. The CDR3 spans 16 residues. V shed 6 bases and J 0 bases; nucleotides not matched to a gene: 9. CDR1 and CDR2 (germline): ENHRY, SYGVKD. The CDR3, as DNA: TGTGCCATCAGGGAAGACAGGGGAGGGATGAACACTGAAGCTTTCTTT. Protein product: CAIREDRGGMNTEAFF.